The 6 T cell receptor beta chains below were found in one sample sequenced in a study of blood T cell repertoires in COVID-19. The repertoire was sequenced with immunoSEQ multiplex PCR; TCRdb's copy has only in-frame clones and lacks some. The sample has 150,000 to 200,000 clones; 75% to 90% are singletons. The sample consisted of PBMCs or T cells enriched from blood (not recorded which). These receptors all come from a woman in her sixties who had recovered from COVID-19.

This chain connects TRBV5-1 to TRBJ1-1; possibly TRBD1 for D (6 bases). V lost 2 bases and J lost 0, with 8 bases in between. Germline CDR1 SGHRS, CDR2 YFSETQ. The CDR3 spans 14 residues. The CDR3 loop reads CASSFEGVNTEAFF. The CDR3 DNA follows: TGCGCCAGCAGCTTCGAGGGGGTGAACACTGAAGCTTTCTTT.

This clone came up once. The genes are TRBV5-8 and TRBJ2-7, with 7 bases fitting TRBD2. This CDR3 region has 13 residues. Germline loops: CDR1 SGHTS, CDR2 YDEGEE. J was trimmed by 6 bases and V by 1 base; bases with no gene match: 4. The CDR3 here is CASSLFTGGEQYF. The CDR3 bases are TGTGCCAGCAGCTTGTTTACGGGGGGCGAGCAGTACTTC.

The chain recombines TRBV5-1 with TRBJ2-7, with 9 positions matching TRBD1. V lost 0 bases and J lost 4; bases outside the gene matches: 8. The CDR3 loop spans 16 amino acids. Looked up from germline, CDR1 is SGHRS and CDR2 is YFSETQ. This CDR3 reads CASSLATGGLQYEQYF. For the CDR3, the DNA is TGCGCCAGCAGCTTGGCCACAGGGGGCTTGCAGTACGAGCAGTACTTC.

V is TRBV28 and J is TRBJ2-7; TRBD2 is a possible D gene (6 bases). This CDR3 is 13 amino acids long. Per germline, CDR1 MDHEN and CDR2 SYDVKM. V was trimmed by 6 bases and J by 6 bases, leaving 15 bases between them. CDR3 protein: CASRPLYGGEQYF. In DNA form, the CDR3 reads TGTGCCAGCAGACCCCTCTACGGGGGCGAGCAGTACTTC.

CDR3 in amino acids: CAIMEREQDEQFF. The CDR3 region has the DNA TGTGCCATCATGGAGCGGGAGCAGGATGAGCAGTTCTTC. V gene TRBV10-3 combines with J gene TRBJ2-1, with 8 bases fitting TRBD2. The germline V gene has CDR1 ENHRY and CDR2 SYGVKD. Losses at the gene ends were 7 bases for V and 8 bases for J; bases not matched to a gene: 7. The CDR3 contains 13 residues.

V usage is TRBV5-1 and J usage is TRBJ2-1; D unclear. Germline-derived CDR1 and CDR2 are SGHRS and YFSETQ. Trimming took off 4 bases at V and 8 bases at J, with 7 bases between the two ends. This CDR3 is built from 11 residues. The CDR3 loop reads CASSQYHEQFF. The CDR3 DNA reads TGCGCCAGCAGCCAGTACCATGAGCAGTTCTTC.